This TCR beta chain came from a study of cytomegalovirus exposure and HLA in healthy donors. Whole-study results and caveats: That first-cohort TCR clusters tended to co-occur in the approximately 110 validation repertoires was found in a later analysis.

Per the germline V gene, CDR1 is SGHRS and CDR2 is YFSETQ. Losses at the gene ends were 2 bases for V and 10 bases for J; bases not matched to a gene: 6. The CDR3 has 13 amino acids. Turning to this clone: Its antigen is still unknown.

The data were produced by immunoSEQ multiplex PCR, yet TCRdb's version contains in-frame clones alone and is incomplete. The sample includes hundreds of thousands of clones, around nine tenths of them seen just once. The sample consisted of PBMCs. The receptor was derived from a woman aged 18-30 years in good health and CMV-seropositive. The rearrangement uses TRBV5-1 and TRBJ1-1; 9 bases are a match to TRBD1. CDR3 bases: TGCGCCAGCAGCTTCCGACAGGGGGATCGAGCTTTCTTT. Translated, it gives CASSFRQGDRAFF.